Presented here are 21 T cell receptor beta chains from one specimen sequenced in a study of cytomegalovirus exposure and HLA in healthy donors. The table came from immunoSEQ multiplex PCR; TCRdb's copy has only in-frame clones and leaves some out. The sample lists 300,000 to 350,000 clones, nearly 90% occurring once. Sample: PBMCs. The origin of the receptors is a man aged 30 to 45 in good health and CMV-seronegative.

This chain connects TRBV11-2 to TRBJ2-6; D possibly corresponds to TRBD2 (6 bases). With 4 bases removed from V and 0 bases from J, the gap between germline ends came to 10 bases. CDR3 length: 16 residues. The germline V gene has CDR1 SGHAT and CDR2 FQNNGV. The CDR3 spells CASSSPGGSGANVLTF. The CDR3 coding sequence is TGTGCCAGCAGCTCTCCCGGGGGCTCTGGGGCCAACGTCCTGACTTTC.

J is TRBJ2-3 and V is TRBV6-5; 8 positions match TRBD2. The germline V gene encodes CDR1 MNHEY and CDR2 SVGAGI. This CDR3 spans 13 amino acids. J lost 3 bases, V lost 8 bases, and 4 bases had no gene match. DNA of the CDR3: TGTGCCAGCCGGCGGGGGGCAACAGATACGCAGTATTTT. Amino acids: CASRRGATDTQYF.

The rearrangement joins TRBV7-2 to TRBJ2-7; 11 positions match TRBD2. CDR1 is SGHTA and CDR2 is FQGNSA in the germline V gene. This CDR3 comprises 18 residues. The J segment lost 0 bases and the V segment lost 2 bases, leaving 9 bases of the junction unmatched. The CDR3 DNA sequence: TGTGCCAGCAGCTTAAAGTCTAGCGGGGGGACCCGCTCCTACGAGCAGTACTTC. Translation gives CASSLKSSGGTRSYEQYF.

The V call is TRBV11-3, the J call TRBJ2-5; 13 positions match TRBD2. The CDR3 has 16 residues. V trimming: 4 bases; J trimming: 5 bases; junction bases outside the gene matches: 7. Germline V lookup: CDR1 SGHNT, CDR2 YENEEA. The DNA of the CDR3 is TGTGCCAGCAGCTCTACTAGCGGGGGGGCTGCGGAGACCCAGTACTTC. Translating it yields CASSSTSGGAAETQYF.

The J gene is TRBJ2-3, the V gene TRBV29-1; no clear D gene. The V gene lost 2 bases and the J gene lost 0 bases, with 9 bases spanning the gap. Germline lookup yields CDR1 SQVTM and CDR2 ANQGSEA. The CDR3 extends over 14 amino acids. CDR3 loop: CSVEIRGSTDTQYF. The CDR3 DNA sequence: TGCAGCGTTGAAATCCGTGGCAGCACAGATACGCAGTATTTT.

This clone was detected only a few times. The chain joins TRBV18 to TRBJ2-7, with 8 bases aligning to TRBD1. Germline CDR1 and CDR2: KGHSH and LQKENI. J was trimmed by 6 bases and V by 2 bases; bases with no gene match: 12. The CDR3 totals 16 residues. CDR3 in amino acids: CASSPGMTGVSAEQYF. CDR3 nucleotides: TGTGCCAGCTCACCAGGCATGACAGGGGTTTCTGCCGAGCAGTACTTC.

The rearrangement uses TRBV7-2 and TRBJ2-7; D gene uncertain. CDR3 length: 14 amino acids. Germline V gene data show CDR1 as SGHTA and CDR2 as FQGNSA. Between the trimmed V and J ends, which lost 3 bases and 2 bases, there was a span of 11 bases. CDR3 in amino acids: CASSFSQLAYEQYF. Written as DNA, the CDR3 is TGTGCCAGCAGCTTCTCCCAGCTAGCCTACGAGCAGTACTTC.

The genes are TRBV4-1 and TRBJ1-2; D remains unclear. Germline V gene sequence: CDR1 MGHRA, CDR2 YSYEKL. The ends were cut back, 0 bases at V and 4 bases at J, with 12 bases in the middle. The CDR3 totals 15 residues. This CDR3 reads CASSQDSAGLYGYTF. CDR3 DNA sequence: TGCGCCAGCAGCCAAGATAGCGCAGGACTCTATGGCTACACCTTC.

The chain recombines TRBV7-9 with TRBJ1-6; D possibly corresponds to TRBD1 (5 bases). The CDR3 consists of 13 residues. Germline loops: CDR1 SEHNR, CDR2 FQNEAQ (reference sequence). Trimming shortened V by 8 bases and J by 7 bases, and 12 bases separated the two germline ends. In DNA form, the CDR3 reads TGTGCCAGCGGGGGGATGGGAAATTCACCCCTCCACTTT. Protein sequence: CASGGMGNSPLHF.

The V call is TRBV7-6, the J call TRBJ2-1, with D tentatively TRBD1 (6 bases). This CDR3 is 16 amino acids long. Per germline, CDR1 SGHVS and CDR2 FNYEAQ. With 5 bases removed from V and 0 bases from J, the gap between germline ends came to 14 bases. CDR3 bases: TGTGCCAGCAGCGAGTGGCAGGGGAGCTCCTACAATGAGCAGTTCTTC. As protein: CASSEWQGSSYNEQFF. The complete variable domain, with remaining parts taken from reference TRBV7-6 and TRBJ2-1, reads GAGVSQSPRYKVTKRGQDVALRCDPISGHVSLYWYRQALGQGPEFLTYFNYEAQQDKSGLPNDRFSAERPEGSISTLTIQRTEQRDSAMYRCASSEWQGSSYNEQFFGPGTRLTVL.

The gene calls are TRBV6-5 and TRBJ2-3, with 7 bases that match TRBD2. The CDR3 totals 15 residues. J lost 2 bases, V lost 7 bases, and 9 bases had no gene match. Germline V gives CDR1 MNHEY, CDR2 SVGAGI. Written as DNA, the CDR3 is TGTGCCAGCATTCCCTTTGGGGGGGACACAGATACGCAGTATTTT. Its protein is CASIPFGGDTDTQYF.

The J gene is TRBJ1-2, the V gene TRBV27; D possibly corresponds to TRBD1 (6 bases). CDR1 is MNHEY, CDR2 SMNVEV, per germline (reference sequence). This CDR3 is built from 13 residues. Trimming took off 4 bases at V and 5 bases at J, with 11 bases between the two ends. The CDR3 reads CASSSTGRYGYTF. DNA for the CDR3: TGTGCCAGCAGTTCCACAGGGCGGTATGGCTACACCTTC.

The chain has TRBV5-6 and TRBJ2-1; D is ambiguous. In germline, CDR1 is SGHDT, CDR2 YYEEEE. With 4 bases removed from V and 8 bases from J, the gap between germline ends came to 19 bases. This CDR3 is built from 15 residues. CDR3 in amino acids: CASSPTLNAAHEQFF. The DNA for the CDR3 is TGTGCCAGCAGCCCCACATTGAATGCGGCTCATGAGCAGTTCTTC.

This clone is classed as medium-sized. CDR3 loop: CASSEEAGGMNEQFF. As DNA, the CDR3 is TGTGCCAGCAGTGAAGAAGCGGGGGGGATGAATGAGCAGTTCTTC. The chain is built from TRBV6-4 and TRBJ2-1; 10 nucleotides agree with TRBD2. CDR3 length: 15 amino acids. Germline CDR1 is MRHNA and CDR2 is SNTAGT. Germline trimming cut 3 bases from V and 7 bases from J; bases unmatched to any gene: 6.

The CDR3 reads CASSLSLAGYNEQFF. CDR3 nucleotide sequence: TGTGCCAGCAGCTTATCACTAGCCGGATACAATGAGCAGTTCTTC. The J gene is TRBJ2-1, the V gene TRBV7-9, with a tentative D call TRBD2 (6 bases). Trimming removed 2 bases at V and 4 bases at J, with 12 bases between. In germline, CDR1 is SEHNR, CDR2 FQNEAQ (reference sequence). This CDR3 has 15 amino acids. The full variable domain, rest sourced from reference TRBV7-9 and TRBJ2-1, is DTGVSQNPRHKITKRGQNVTFRCDPISEHNRLYWYRQTLGQGPEFLTYFQNEAQLEKSRLLSDRFSAERPKGSFSTLEIQRTEQGDSAMYLCASSLSLAGYNEQFFGPGTRLTVL.

This clone was seen more than once but under ten times. The chain has TRBV6-6 and TRBJ1-2; TRBD1 aligns across 8 bases. The CDR3 has 13 residues. The J segment lost 8 bases and the V segment lost 5 bases, leaving 7 bases of the junction unmatched. Per the germline V gene, CDR1 is MNHNY and CDR2 is SVGAGI (reference sequence). The CDR3 DNA reads as TGTGCCAGCAGTCCGGGACAGGTCTTAGGCTACACCTTC. The encoded protein is CASSPGQVLGYTF.

The chain employs TRBV28 and TRBJ2-7; perhaps TRBD1 as D (5 bases). V was clipped by 4 bases and J by 0 bases, with 13 bases between them. The germline CDR1 and CDR2 sequences are MDHEN and SYDVKM. CDR3 length: 15 amino acids. The DNA of the CDR3 is TGTGCCAGCAGTTCCTTTAATACAGGCTCCTACGAGCAGTACTTC. It encodes CASSSFNTGSYEQYF.

V usage is TRBV5-6 and J usage is TRBJ2-1, with 8 bases aligning to TRBD1. The germline CDR1 and CDR2 sequences are SGHDT and YYEEEE. The CDR3 consists of 15 residues. Trimming removed 0 bases from V and 8 bases from J; junction bases left unmatched: 7. The CDR3 spells CASSLDLGQVDEQFF. The CDR3 nucleotides read TGTGCCAGCAGCTTGGACTTGGGACAGGTGGATGAGCAGTTCTTC.

This sequence joins TRBV5-6 and TRBJ2-1; 8 positions agree with TRBD1. Trimming removed 6 bases from V and 8 bases from J; junction bases left unmatched: 13. CDR1 SGHDT and CDR2 YYEEEE come from the germline V gene. The CDR3 runs 15 residues. The CDR3: CASTPSGRGLYEQFF. DNA of the CDR3: TGTGCCAGCACCCCTTCGGGCAGGGGGCTCTATGAGCAGTTCTTC. Looking up the rest from reference TRBV5-6 and TRBJ2-1 gives the full variable domain: DAGVTQSPTHLIKTRGQQVTLRCSPKSGHDTVSWYQQALGQGPQFIFQYYEEEERQRGNFPDRFSGHQFPNYSSELNVNALLLGDSALYLCASTPSGRGLYEQFFGPGTRLTVL.

In this sample, this clone turned up once. The chain combines TRBV6-5 with TRBJ1-6; 7 positions match TRBD1. The CDR3 is 14 amino acids. Losses at the gene ends were 6 bases for V and 7 bases for J; bases not matched to a gene: 6. Germline-derived CDR1 and CDR2 are MNHEY and SVGAGI. CDR3 loop: CASRTGTDNSPLHF. CDR3 sequence (DNA): TGTGCCAGCAGGACCGGGACAGACAATTCACCCCTCCACTTT.

The chain couples TRBV5-6 to TRBJ1-2; weak D call: TRBD1 (6 bases). CDR1 and CDR2 (germline): SGHDT, YYEEEE. Trimming shortened V by 0 bases and J by 4 bases, and 19 bases separated the two germline ends. The CDR3 has 17 residues. The CDR3 DNA reads TGTGCCAGCAGCTTGGGGGCCACACAGGGTCGCTTCTATGGCTACACCTTC. Its protein is CASSLGATQGRFYGYTF.